This T cell receptor (beta chain) was recorded in a study of T cells after yellow fever vaccination. A single record per CDR3 protein comes from TCRdb applying MiXCR to the 5' RACE reads. The data contain about 580,000 distinct CDR3 sequences, less than 20% of them singletons. The germline CDR1 and CDR2 sequences are MNHEY and SVGEGT. Trimming stripped 6 bases from V and 8 bases from J, with 11 bases between. The CDR3 extends over 13 amino acids. The gene calls are TRBV6-2 or TRBV6-3 and TRBJ1-6; a possible D gene is TRBD1 (6 bases). The sequencing used PBMCs, collected 5 days after the first yellow fever vaccination. This receptor was taken from a man aged 18 to 30 who received the YFV17D yellow fever vaccine. CDR3 coding DNA: TGTGCCAGCAGCAGGACAGACTATTCACCCCTCCACTTT. Translation gives CASSRTDYSPLHF.